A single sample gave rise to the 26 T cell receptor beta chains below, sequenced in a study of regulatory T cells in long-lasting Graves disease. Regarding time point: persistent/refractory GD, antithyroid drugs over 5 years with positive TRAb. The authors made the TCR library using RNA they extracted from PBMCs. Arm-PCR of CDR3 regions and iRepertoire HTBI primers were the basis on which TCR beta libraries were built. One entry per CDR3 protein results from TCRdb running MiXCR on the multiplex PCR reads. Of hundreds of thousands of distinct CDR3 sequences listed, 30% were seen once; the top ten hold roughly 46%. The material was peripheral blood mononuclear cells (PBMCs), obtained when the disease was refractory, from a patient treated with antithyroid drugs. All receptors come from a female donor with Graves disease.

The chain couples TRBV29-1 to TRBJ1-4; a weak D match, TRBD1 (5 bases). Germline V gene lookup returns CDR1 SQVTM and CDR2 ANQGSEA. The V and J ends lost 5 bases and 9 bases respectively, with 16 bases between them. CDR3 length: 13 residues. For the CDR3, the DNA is TGCAGCGTTTCGGCCAGGGATCTGAAAAAACTGTTTTTT. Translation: CSVSARDLKKLFF.

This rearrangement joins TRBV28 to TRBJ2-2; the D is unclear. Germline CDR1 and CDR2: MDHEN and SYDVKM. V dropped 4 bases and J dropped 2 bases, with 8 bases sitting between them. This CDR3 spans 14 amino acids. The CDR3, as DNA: TGTGCCAGCAGTTCTGGGGTAAACACCGGGGAGCTGTTTTTT. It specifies CASSSGVNTGELFF.

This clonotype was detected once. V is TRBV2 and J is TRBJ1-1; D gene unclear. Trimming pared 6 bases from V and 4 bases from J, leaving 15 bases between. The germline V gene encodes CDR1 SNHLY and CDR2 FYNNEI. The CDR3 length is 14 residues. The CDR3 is CASRLYAGITEAFF. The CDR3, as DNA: TGTGCCAGCAGGCTATATGCGGGGATCACTGAAGCTTTCTTT.

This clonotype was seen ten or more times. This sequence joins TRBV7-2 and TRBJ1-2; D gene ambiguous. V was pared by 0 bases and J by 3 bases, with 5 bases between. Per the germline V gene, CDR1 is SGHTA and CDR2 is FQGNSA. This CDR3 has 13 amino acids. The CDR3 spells CASSLAQDYGYTF. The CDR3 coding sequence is TGTGCCAGCAGCTTAGCGCAGGACTATGGCTACACCTTC.

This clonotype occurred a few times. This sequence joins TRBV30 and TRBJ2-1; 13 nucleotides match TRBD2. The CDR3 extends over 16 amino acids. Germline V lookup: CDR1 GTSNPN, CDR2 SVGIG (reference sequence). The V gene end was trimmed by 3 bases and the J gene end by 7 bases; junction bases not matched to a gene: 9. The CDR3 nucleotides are TGTGCCTGGAGAGGGAGAACTAGCGGGAGGGTTAATGAGCAGTTCTTC. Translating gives CAWRGRTSGRVNEQFF.

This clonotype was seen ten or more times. CDR3 nucleotides: TGTGCCAGCAGTTTATCCACTAGCGGGATTTACGAGCAGTACTTC. This sequence encodes CASSLSTSGIYEQYF. This chain uses TRBV28 with TRBJ2-7; 10 bases are shared with TRBD2. CDR1 is MDHEN, CDR2 SYDVKM, per germline. The CDR3 covers 15 residues. V gave up 1 base and J gave up 4 bases; unmatched junction bases: 4.

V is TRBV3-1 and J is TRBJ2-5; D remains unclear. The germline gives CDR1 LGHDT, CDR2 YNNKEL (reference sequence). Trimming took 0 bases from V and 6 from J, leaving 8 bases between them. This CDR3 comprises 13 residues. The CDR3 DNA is TGTGCCAGCAGCCAAGAAGGAGTGAAGACCCAGTACTTC. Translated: CASSQEGVKTQYF.

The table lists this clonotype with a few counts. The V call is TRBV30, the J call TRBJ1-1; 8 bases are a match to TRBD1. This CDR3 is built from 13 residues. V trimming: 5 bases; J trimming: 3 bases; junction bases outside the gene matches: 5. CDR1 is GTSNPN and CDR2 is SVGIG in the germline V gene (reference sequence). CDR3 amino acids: CAWGRGPYTEAFF. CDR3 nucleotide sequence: TGTGCCTGGGGCAGGGGGCCCTACACTGAAGCTTTCTTT.

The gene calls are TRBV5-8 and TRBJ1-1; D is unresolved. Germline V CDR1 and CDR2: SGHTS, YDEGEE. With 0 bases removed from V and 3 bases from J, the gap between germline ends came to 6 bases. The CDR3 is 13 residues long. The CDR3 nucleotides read TGTGCCAGCAGCTTGGAACGGTACACTGAAGCTTTCTTT. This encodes CASSLERYTEAFF. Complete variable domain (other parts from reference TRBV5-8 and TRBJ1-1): EAGVTQSPTHLIKTRGQQATLRCSPISGHTSVYWYQQALGLGLQFLLWYDEGEERNRGNFPPRFSGRQFPNYSSELNVNALELEDSALYLCASSLERYTEAFFGQGTRLTVV.

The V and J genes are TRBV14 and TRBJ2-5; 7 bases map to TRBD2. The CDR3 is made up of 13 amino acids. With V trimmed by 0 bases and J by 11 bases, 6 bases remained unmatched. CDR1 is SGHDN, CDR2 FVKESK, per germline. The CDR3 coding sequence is TGTGCCAGCAGCCAAGATTTGAGCGGGATACAGTACTTC. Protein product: CASSQDLSGIQYF.

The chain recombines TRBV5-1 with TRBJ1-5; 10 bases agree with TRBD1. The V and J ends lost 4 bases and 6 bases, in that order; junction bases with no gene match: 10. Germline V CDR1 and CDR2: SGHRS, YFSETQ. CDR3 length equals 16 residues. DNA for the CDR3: TGCGCCAGCAGCGCCCCCCGGGACAGGGGTTTTCAGCCCCAGCATTTT. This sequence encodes CASSAPRDRGFQPQHF.

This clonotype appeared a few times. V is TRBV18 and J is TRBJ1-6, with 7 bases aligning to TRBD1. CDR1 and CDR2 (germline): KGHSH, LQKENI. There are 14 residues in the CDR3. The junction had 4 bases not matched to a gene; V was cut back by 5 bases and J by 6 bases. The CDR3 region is CASSAGGVNSPLHF. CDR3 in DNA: TGTGCCAGCTCAGCAGGGGGAGTTAATTCACCCCTCCACTTT.

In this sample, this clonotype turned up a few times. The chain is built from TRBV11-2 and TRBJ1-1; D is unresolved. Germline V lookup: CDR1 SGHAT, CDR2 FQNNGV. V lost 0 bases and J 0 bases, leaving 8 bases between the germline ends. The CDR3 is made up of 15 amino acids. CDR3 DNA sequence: TGTGCCAGCAGCTTAGAGGCAGCCATGAACACTGAAGCTTTCTTT. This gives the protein CASSLEAAMNTEAFF.

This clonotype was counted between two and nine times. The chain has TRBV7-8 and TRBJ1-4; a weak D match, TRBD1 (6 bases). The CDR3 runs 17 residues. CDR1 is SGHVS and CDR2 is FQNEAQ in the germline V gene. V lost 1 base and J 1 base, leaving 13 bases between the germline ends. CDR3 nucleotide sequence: TGTGCCAGCAGCTTAGGATCGGGGGCCGGAACTAATGAAAAACTGTTTTTT. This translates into CASSLGSGAGTNEKLFF.

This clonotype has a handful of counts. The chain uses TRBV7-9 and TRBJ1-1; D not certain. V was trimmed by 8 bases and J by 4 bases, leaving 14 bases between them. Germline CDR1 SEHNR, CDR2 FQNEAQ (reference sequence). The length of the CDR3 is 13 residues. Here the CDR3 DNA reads TGTGCCAGCCGTCCCCCTCAATTCACTGAAGCTTTCTTT. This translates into CASRPPQFTEAFF.

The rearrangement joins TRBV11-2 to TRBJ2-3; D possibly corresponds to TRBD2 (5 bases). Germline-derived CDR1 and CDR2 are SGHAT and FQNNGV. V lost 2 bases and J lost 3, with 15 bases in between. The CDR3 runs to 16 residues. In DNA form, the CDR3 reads TGTGCCAGCAGCTTAAGGCTAGCCCCCCAAACAGATACGCAGTATTTT. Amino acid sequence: CASSLRLAPQTDTQYF.

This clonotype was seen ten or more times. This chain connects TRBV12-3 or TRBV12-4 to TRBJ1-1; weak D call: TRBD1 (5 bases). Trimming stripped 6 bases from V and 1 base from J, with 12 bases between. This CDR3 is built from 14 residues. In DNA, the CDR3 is TGTGCCAGCAGGCCCGACAGACCGAACACTGAAGCTTTCTTT. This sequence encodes CASRPDRPNTEAFF.

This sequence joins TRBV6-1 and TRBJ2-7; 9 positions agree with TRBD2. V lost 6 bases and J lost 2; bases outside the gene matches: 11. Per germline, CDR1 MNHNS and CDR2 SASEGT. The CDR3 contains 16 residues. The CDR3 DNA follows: TGTGCCAGCAGCTCCCGTGGCGGGAGGGCCCCCTACGAGCAGTACTTC. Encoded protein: CASSSRGGRAPYEQYF.

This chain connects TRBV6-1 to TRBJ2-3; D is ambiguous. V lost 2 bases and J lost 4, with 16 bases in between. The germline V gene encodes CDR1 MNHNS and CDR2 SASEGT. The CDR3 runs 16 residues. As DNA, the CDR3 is TGTGCCAGCAGTGAACGGGCAGCCATAGGCGCAGATACGCAGTATTTT. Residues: CASSERAAIGADTQYF.

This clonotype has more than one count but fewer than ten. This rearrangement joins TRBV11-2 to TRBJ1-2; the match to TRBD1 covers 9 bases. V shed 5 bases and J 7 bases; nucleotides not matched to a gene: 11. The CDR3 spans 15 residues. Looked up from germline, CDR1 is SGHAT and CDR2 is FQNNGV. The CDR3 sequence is CASSLGQGLMVGYTF. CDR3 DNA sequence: TGTGCCAGCAGCCTGGGACAGGGATTAATGGTTGGCTACACCTTC.

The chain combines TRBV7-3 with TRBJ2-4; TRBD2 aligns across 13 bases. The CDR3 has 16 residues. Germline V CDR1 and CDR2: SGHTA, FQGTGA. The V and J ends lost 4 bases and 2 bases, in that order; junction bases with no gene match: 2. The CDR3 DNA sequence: TGTGCCAGCAGCTCGGGACTAGCGGGGCCCAAAAACATTCAGTACTTC. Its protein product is CASSSGLAGPKNIQYF.

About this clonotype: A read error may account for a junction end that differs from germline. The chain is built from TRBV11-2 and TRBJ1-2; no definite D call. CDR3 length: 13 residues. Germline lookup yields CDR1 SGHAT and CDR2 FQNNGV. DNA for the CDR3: TGCGCCAGCAGCCCGGGCCATAGGGCCGGCTACACCTTC. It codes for CASSPGHRAGYTF.

The CDR3 spells CASSPGGTRELGELFF. Written as DNA, the CDR3 is TGTGCCAGCAGTCCGGGGGGGACTAGAGAATTGGGGGAGCTGTTTTTT. V is TRBV28 and J is TRBJ2-2; 8 positions match TRBD2. V lost 5 bases, J lost 8 bases, and 13 bases stayed unmatched. The CDR3 covers 16 residues. CDR1 is MDHEN and CDR2 is SYDVKM in the germline V gene. The variable domain in full, completed from reference TRBV28 and TRBJ2-2, reads DVKVTQSSRYLVKRTGEKVFLECVQDMDHENMFWYRQDPGLGLRLIYFSYDVKMKEKGDIPEGYSVSREKKERFSLILESASTNQTSMYLCASSPGGTRELGELFFGEGSRLTVL.

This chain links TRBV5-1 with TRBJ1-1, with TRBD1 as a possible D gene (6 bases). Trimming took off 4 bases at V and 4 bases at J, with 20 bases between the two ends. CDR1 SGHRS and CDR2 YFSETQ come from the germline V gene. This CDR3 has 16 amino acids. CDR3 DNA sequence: TGCGCCAGCAGCAGGGAGGTCGGGGGCGCGGGCACTGAAGCTTTCTTT. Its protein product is CASSREVGGAGTEAFF. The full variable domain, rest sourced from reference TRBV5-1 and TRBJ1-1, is KAGVTQTPRYLIKTRGQQVTLSCSPISGHRSVSWYQQTPGQGLQFLFEYFSETQRNKGNFPGRFSGRQFSNSRSEMNVSTLELGDSALYLCASSREVGGAGTEAFFGQGTRLTVV.

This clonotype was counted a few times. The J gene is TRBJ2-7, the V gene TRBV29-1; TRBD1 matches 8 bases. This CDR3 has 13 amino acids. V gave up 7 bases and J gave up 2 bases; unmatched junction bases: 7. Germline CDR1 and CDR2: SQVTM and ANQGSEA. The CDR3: CSARTGGPYEQYF. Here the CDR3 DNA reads TGCAGCGCGAGAACAGGGGGACCCTACGAGCAGTACTTC.

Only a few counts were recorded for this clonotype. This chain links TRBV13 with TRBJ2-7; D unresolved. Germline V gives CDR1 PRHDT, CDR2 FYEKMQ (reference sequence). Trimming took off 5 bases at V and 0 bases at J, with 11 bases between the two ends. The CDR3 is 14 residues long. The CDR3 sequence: CASSPGVPSYEQYF. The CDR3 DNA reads TGTGCCAGCAGCCCCGGTGTGCCCTCCTACGAGCAGTACTTC.